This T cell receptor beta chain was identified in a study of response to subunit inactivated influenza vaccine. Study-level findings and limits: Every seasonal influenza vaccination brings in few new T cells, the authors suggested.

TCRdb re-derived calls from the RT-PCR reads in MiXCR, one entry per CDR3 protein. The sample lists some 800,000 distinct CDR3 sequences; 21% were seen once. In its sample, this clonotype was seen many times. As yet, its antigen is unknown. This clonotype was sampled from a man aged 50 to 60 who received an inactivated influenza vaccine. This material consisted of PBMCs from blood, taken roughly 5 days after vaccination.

CDR3 sequence: CASSPGPGGEQFF. DNA of the CDR3: TGTGCCAGCAGCCCGGGGCCCGGCGGTGAGCAGTTCTTC. The chain has TRBV12-3 or TRBV12-4 and TRBJ2-1, with D perhaps matching TRBD1 or TRBD2 (5 bases each). The CDR3 contains 13 residues. V was cut by 6 bases and J by 9 bases, with 15 bases left in between.